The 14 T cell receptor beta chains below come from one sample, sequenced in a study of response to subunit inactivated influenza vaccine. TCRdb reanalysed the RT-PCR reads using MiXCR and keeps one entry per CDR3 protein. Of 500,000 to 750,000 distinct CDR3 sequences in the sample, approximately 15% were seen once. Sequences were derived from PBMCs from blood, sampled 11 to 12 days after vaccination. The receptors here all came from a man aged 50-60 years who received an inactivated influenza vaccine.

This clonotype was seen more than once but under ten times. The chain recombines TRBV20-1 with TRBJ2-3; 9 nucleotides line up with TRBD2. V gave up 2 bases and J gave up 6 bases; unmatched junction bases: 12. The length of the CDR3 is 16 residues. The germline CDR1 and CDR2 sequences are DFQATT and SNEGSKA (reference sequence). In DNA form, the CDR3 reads TGCAGTGCTAGAACGCTTAGCGGGAGCCTCTGGGATACGCAGTATTTT. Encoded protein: CSARTLSGSLWDTQYF.

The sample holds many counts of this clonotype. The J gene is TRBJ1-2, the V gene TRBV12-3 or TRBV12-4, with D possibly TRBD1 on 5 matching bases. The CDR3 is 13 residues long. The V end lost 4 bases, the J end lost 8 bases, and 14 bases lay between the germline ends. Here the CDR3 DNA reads TGTGCCAGCAGTTCGGCGGGGGGTTGGGGCTACACCTTC. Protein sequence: CASSSAGGWGYTF.

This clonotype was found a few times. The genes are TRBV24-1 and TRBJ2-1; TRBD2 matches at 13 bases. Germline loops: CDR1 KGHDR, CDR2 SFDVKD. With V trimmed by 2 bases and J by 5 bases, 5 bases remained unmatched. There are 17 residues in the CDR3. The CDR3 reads CATSDSRGTSGNNEQFF. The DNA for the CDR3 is TGTGCCACCAGTGATTCGAGGGGGACTAGCGGGAACAATGAGCAGTTCTTC.

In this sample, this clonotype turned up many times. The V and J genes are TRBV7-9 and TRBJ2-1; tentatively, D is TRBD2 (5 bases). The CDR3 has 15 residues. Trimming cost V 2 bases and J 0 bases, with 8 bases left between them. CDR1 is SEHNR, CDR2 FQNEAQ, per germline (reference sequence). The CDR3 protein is CASSLSGPSYNEQFF. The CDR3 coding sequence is TGTGCCAGCAGCTTAAGCGGCCCCTCCTACAATGAGCAGTTCTTC.

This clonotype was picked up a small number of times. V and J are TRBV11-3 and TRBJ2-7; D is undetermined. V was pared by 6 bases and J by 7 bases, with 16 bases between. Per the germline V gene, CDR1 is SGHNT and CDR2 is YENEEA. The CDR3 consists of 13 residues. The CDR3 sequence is CASSSDFGQEQYF. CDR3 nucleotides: TGTGCCAGCAGTTCCGACTTTGGGCAGGAGCAGTACTTC.

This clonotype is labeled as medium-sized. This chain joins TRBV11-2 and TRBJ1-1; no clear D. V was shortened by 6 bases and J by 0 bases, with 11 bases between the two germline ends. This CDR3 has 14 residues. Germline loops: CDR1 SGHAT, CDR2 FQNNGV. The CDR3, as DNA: TGTGCCAGCAGTCGGACCCCTTTGAACACTGAAGCTTTCTTT. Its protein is CASSRTPLNTEAFF.

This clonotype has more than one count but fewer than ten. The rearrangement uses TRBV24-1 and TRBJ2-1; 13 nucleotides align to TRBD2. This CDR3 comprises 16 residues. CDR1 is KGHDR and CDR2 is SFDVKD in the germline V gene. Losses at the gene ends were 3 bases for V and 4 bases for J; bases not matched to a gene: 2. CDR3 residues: CATSDGTSGVYNEQFF. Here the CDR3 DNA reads TGTGCCACCAGTGATGGGACTAGCGGGGTATACAATGAGCAGTTCTTC.

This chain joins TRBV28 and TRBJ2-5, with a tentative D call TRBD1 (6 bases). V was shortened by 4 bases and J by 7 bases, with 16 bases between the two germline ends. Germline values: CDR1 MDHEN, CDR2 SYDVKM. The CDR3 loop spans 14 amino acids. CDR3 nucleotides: TGTGCCAGCAGTTCCGGGACATCCCTGGGGACCCAGTACTTC. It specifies CASSSGTSLGTQYF.

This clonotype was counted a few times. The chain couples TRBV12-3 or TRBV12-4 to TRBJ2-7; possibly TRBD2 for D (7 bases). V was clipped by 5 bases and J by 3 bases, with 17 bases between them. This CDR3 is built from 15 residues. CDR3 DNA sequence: TGTGCCAGCAGTCGGGGGGCCTCAATCGACTACGAGCAGTACTTC. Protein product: CASSRGASIDYEQYF.

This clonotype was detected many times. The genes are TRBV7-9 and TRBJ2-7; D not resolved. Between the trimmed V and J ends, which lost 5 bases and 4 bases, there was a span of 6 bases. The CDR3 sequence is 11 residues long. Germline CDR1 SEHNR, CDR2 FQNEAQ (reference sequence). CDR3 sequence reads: CASSTVYEQYF. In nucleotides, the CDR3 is TGTGCCAGCAGCACCGTTTACGAGCAGTACTTC.

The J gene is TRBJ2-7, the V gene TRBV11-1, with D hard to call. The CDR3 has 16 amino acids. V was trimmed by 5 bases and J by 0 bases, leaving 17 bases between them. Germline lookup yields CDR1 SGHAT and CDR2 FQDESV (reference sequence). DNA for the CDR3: TGTGCCAGCAGCCCCACCGCCGGGTACCTCTCCTACGAGCAGTACTTC. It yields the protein CASSPTAGYLSYEQYF.

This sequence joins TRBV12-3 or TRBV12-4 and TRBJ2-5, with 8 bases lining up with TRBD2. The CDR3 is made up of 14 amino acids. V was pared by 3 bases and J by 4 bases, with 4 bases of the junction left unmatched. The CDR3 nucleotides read TGTGCCAGCAGTTTTAGTCTAGCGGGAGAGACCCAGTACTTC. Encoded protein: CASSFSLAGETQYF.

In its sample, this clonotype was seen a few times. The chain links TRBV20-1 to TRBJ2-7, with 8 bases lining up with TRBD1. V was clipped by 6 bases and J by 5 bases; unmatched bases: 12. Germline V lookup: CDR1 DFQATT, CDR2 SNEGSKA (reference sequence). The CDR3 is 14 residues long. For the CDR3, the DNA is TGCAGTGCCAGACCGATACAGGGGGACCACGAGCAGTACTTC. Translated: CSARPIQGDHEQYF.

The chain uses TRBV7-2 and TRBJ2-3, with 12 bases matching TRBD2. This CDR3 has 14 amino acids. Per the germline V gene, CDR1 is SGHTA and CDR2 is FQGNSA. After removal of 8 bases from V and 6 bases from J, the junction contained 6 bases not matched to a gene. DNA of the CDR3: TGTGCCAGCGCCTCTAGCGGGGGGGGGGATACGCAGTATTTT. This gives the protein CASASSGGGDTQYF.